Shown below are 19 T cell receptor beta chains from a single sample sequenced in a study of blood T cell repertoires in COVID-19. The assay was immunoSEQ multiplex PCR, and TCRdb's table has in-frame clones only and misses some. There are approximately 110,000 clones in the sample; approximately 81% occur only once, and 2% to 2.5% lies in the top ten. Sequencing was performed on peripheral blood. The receptors derive from a human donor in a cohort sampled during active COVID-19.

The chain uses TRBV6-5 and TRBJ2-2, with 8 bases fitting TRBD1. The CDR3 runs 15 residues. CDR1 and CDR2 (germline): MNHEY, SVGAGI. J gave up 1 base and V 7 bases, and 5 bases lay outside the gene matches. The CDR3 loop reads CASTATGGNTGELFF. DNA of the CDR3: TGTGCCAGCACCGCCACAGGGGGGAACACCGGGGAGCTGTTTTTT.

The gene calls are TRBV24-1 and TRBJ2-1, with 10 bases that match TRBD2. CDR3 length: 16 residues. The junction had 12 bases not matched to a gene; V was cut back by 10 bases and J by 4 bases. Germline CDR1 reads KGHDR; CDR2 reads SFDVKD. In nucleotides, the CDR3 is TGTGCCACTCGCGCCACCCGGACTAGCGGATACAATGAGCAGTTCTTC. Amino acid sequence: CATRATRTSGYNEQFF.

The sample holds a few counts of this clone. The V gene is TRBV5-1, the J gene TRBJ2-2, with a weak D call TRBD1 (5 bases). V was pared by 1 base and J by 4 bases, with 11 bases between. The germline V gene encodes CDR1 SGHRS and CDR2 YFSETQ. The CDR3 contains 15 residues. The CDR3 region has the DNA TGCGCCAGCAGCTTGAGCAGGGCCAGCACCGGGGAGCTGTTTTTT. It is translated as CASSLSRASTGELFF.

The rearrangement uses TRBV5-1 and TRBJ2-1; D is unresolved. The CDR3 is 16 residues long. The V gene lost 0 bases and the J gene lost 1 base, with 11 bases spanning the gap. The germline gives CDR1 SGHRS, CDR2 YFSETQ. CDR3 sequence: CASSLDLFGSYNEQFF. CDR3 bases: TGCGCCAGCAGCTTGGATCTGTTCGGGTCCTACAATGAGCAGTTCTTC. Using reference TRBV5-1 and TRBJ2-1 for the parts outside the CDR3, the full variable domain is KAGVTQTPRYLIKTRGQQVTLSCSPISGHRSVSWYQQTPGQGLQFLFEYFSETQRNKGNFPGRFSGRQFSNSRSEMNVSTLELGDSALYLCASSLDLFGSYNEQFFGPGTRLTVL.

This chain links TRBV11-2 with TRBJ1-3; no firm D call. The ends were cut back, 4 bases at V and 0 bases at J, with 7 bases in the middle. The CDR3 is 14 amino acids. Germline-derived CDR1 and CDR2 are SGHAT and FQNNGV. CDR3 region: CASSYTDSGNTIYF. CDR3 nucleotides: TGTGCCAGCAGCTATACAGACTCTGGAAACACCATATATTTT.

V and J are TRBV10-2 and TRBJ2-7, with 7 bases matching TRBD1. Looked up from germline, CDR1 is WSHSY and CDR2 is SAAADI. The CDR3 loop spans 17 amino acids. The V gene end was trimmed by 3 bases and the J gene end by 4 bases; junction bases not matched to a gene: 15. CDR3 DNA: TGCGCCAGCAGTGAAAAGAGGGGGCGGTCGGGTATTTACGAGCAGTACTTC. As protein: CASSEKRGRSGIYEQYF.

The chain employs TRBV28 and TRBJ2-2; 10 bases map to TRBD1. Per germline, CDR1 MDHEN and CDR2 SYDVKM. This CDR3 spans 14 amino acids. J was trimmed by 8 bases and V by 6 bases; bases with no gene match: 6. The CDR3 spells CASSGQGESGELFF. In DNA, the CDR3 is TGTGCCAGCAGCGGACAGGGGGAATCGGGGGAGCTGTTTTTT. Combining the CDR3 with reference TRBV28 and TRBJ2-2 gives the whole variable domain DVKVTQSSRYLVKRTGEKVFLECVQDMDHENMFWYRQDPGLGLRLIYFSYDVKMKEKGDIPEGYSVSREKKERFSLILESASTNQTSMYLCASSGQGESGELFFGEGSRLTVL.

V usage is TRBV6-5 and J usage is TRBJ2-1; 8 bases line up with TRBD2. V was pared by 7 bases and J by 5 bases, with 7 bases of the junction left unmatched. CDR1 and CDR2 from the germline V gene are MNHEY and SVGAGI. This CDR3 comprises 14 residues. CDR3: CASKRAGADNEQFF. CDR3 bases: TGTGCCAGCAAGAGAGCGGGGGCTGACAATGAGCAGTTCTTC.

This sequence joins TRBV27 and TRBJ1-6; 7 bases match TRBD1. The V and J ends lost 4 bases and 7 bases, in that order; junction bases with no gene match: 7. The CDR3 is 15 residues long. Germline CDR1 reads MNHEY; CDR2 reads SMNVEV (reference sequence). The CDR3 loop is CASSSSDRSNSPLHF. CDR3 DNA: TGTGCCAGCAGTTCCTCGGACAGGAGCAATTCACCCCTCCACTTT.

This chain connects TRBV6-4 to TRBJ1-2, with unresolved D. The CDR3 totals 15 residues. CDR1 and CDR2 from the germline V gene are MRHNA and SNTAGT. V lost 4 bases and J 8 bases, leaving 20 bases between the germline ends. In DNA form, the CDR3 reads TGTGCCAGCAGTGTCGAACCAGCGACCCCCCAGGGCTACACCTTC. Translation: CASSVEPATPQGYTF.

CDR3 region: CATSDRDSYYGYTF. For the CDR3, the DNA is TGTGCCACCAGTGATCGGGACAGCTACTATGGCTACACCTTC. The V call is TRBV24-1, the J call TRBJ1-2; 7 bases match TRBD1. J lost 3 bases, V lost 3 bases, and 3 bases had no gene match. The CDR3 runs to 14 residues. CDR1 is KGHDR and CDR2 is SFDVKD in the germline V gene.

The gene calls are TRBV10-3 and TRBJ2-7; the D gene is possibly TRBD1 (5 bases). Trimming cost V 4 bases and J 0 bases, with 7 bases left between them. This CDR3 spans 13 amino acids. Germline V gene sequence: CDR1 ENHRY, CDR2 SYGVKD. The CDR3, as DNA: TGTGCCATCAGTGTTCAGGGCTCCTACGAGCAGTACTTC. As protein: CAISVQGSYEQYF.

The chain combines TRBV28 with TRBJ1-4; D may be TRBD1 (6 bases). CDR3 size: 14 residues. Looked up from germline, CDR1 is MDHEN and CDR2 is SYDVKM. With 10 bases removed from V and 6 bases from J, the gap between germline ends came to 18 bases. The CDR3 here is CAIPGGHGDEKLFF. As DNA, the CDR3 is TGTGCCATCCCGGGGGGACATGGGGATGAAAAACTGTTTTTT.

The V and J genes are TRBV21-1 and TRBJ2-2; TRBD1 reflects the table's D call only, with no check against the DNA. TRBV21-1 is marked as a pseudogene. This CDR3 spans 15 amino acids. The CDR3 DNA follows: TGTGCCCCAAAGAGTGGGACAGAATTTAACGGGGAGCTGTTTTTT. Protein product: CAPKSGTEFNGELFF.

The CDR3 region is CASSQGDRVDYGYTF. CDR3 coding DNA: TGTGCCAGCAGCCAAGGGGACAGGGTCGACTATGGCTACACCTTC. The rearrangement joins TRBV3-1 (or the pseudogene TRBV3-2) to TRBJ1-2, with TRBD1 matching over 9 bases. Trimming removed 1 base from V and 3 bases from J; junction bases left unmatched: 3. Per the germline V gene, CDR1 is LGHDT and CDR2 is YNNKEL (reference sequence). The CDR3 has 15 amino acids.

At least ten counts were recorded for this clone. A junction boundary mismatches the germline segment, possibly from a read error. The chain joins TRBV5-4 to TRBJ1-2, with D perhaps TRBD1 (6 bases). CDR1 SGHNT and CDR2 YYREEE come from the germline V gene (reference sequence). This CDR3 is 18 amino acids long. CDR3 DNA: TGTGCCAGCACCTTGCGGGGGGGGCAGGGGCCCTCCTACTATGGCTACACCTTC. It specifies CASTLRGGQGPSYYGYTF. Complete variable domain (other parts from reference TRBV5-4 and TRBJ1-2): ETGVTQSPTHLIKTRGQQVTLRCSSQSGHNTVSWYQQALGQGPQFIFQYYREEENGRGNFPPRFSGLQFPNYSSELNVNALELDDSALYLCASTLRGGQGPSYYGYTFGSGTRLTVV.

The rearrangement links TRBV5-1 to TRBJ2-7; a weak D match, TRBD1 (6 bases). This CDR3 has 14 amino acids. V lost 0 bases to trimming and J lost 2 bases, with 9 bases between them. Germline V gives CDR1 SGHRS, CDR2 YFSETQ. This CDR3 reads CASSLDRATYEQYF. The CDR3 nucleotides read TGCGCCAGCAGCTTGGACAGGGCAACCTACGAGCAGTACTTC.

This clone was seen a few times. The CDR3 spells CASSEGRLGTVITDTQYF. DNA of the CDR3: TGTGCCAGCAGTGAAGGTCGGTTGGGGACAGTAATCACAGATACGCAGTATTTT. This chain links TRBV6-1 with TRBJ2-3; 7 nucleotides line up with TRBD1. The CDR3 sequence is 18 residues long. The germline V gene has CDR1 MNHNS and CDR2 SASEGT. V lost 1 base and J lost 2; bases outside the gene matches: 12.

The chain employs TRBV10-3 and TRBJ2-5; 11 nucleotides match TRBD1. The CDR3 is 13 amino acids. The J segment lost 4 bases and the V segment lost 6 bases, leaving 1 base of the junction unmatched. The germline CDR1 and CDR2 sequences are ENHRY and SYGVKD. This CDR3 is CAIRGTGGETQYF. CDR3 sequence (DNA): TGTGCCATCAGGGGGACAGGGGGAGAGACCCAGTACTTC.